Listed here are 5 T cell receptor beta chains from one sample, sequenced in a study of identifying expanded T cells in peripheral blood. Some clones are missing from TCRdb's copy, which holds only in-frame ones; the method was immunoSEQ multiplex PCR. The repertoire holds some 93,000 clones, with 88% as singletons. Source material: blood. These receptors all stem from a person aged 18 to 75 in good health.

The chain links TRBV5-6 to TRBJ2-5, with 11 bases lining up with TRBD2. Germline V gene sequence: CDR1 SGHDT, CDR2 YYEEEE. There are 16 residues in the CDR3. V shed 2 bases, J shed 0 bases, and the junction held 3 bases outside the gene matches. The DNA of the CDR3 is TGTGCCAGCAGCTTAAGACTAGCGGGGAACCAAGAGACCCAGTACTTC. It specifies CASSLRLAGNQETQYF.

This chain connects TRBV9 to TRBJ2-5; 15 positions agree with TRBD2. The CDR3 covers 17 residues. The V gene's germline CDR1 is SGDLS and CDR2 YYNGEE. With 4 bases clipped from V and 3 bases from J, the junction kept 7 bases outside the gene matches. The CDR3 spells CASSPGLAGGIEETQYF. In DNA form, the CDR3 reads TGTGCCAGCAGCCCCGGACTAGCGGGGGGGATCGAAGAGACCCAGTACTTC.

The genes are TRBV5-1 and TRBJ2-7, with no clear D. The germline CDR1 and CDR2 sequences are SGHRS and YFSETQ. This CDR3 comprises 15 residues. The ends were cut back, 0 bases at V and 0 bases at J, with 10 bases in the middle. CDR3 in amino acids: CASSLAPPSSYEQYF. Here the CDR3 DNA reads TGCGCCAGCAGCTTGGCTCCCCCGAGCTCCTACGAGCAGTACTTC.

This chain connects TRBV6-5 to TRBJ2-4; 12 bases are shared with TRBD1. Germline V gene sequence: CDR1 MNHEY, CDR2 SVGAGI. With V trimmed by 0 bases and J by 6 bases, 3 bases remained unmatched. There are 16 residues in the CDR3. CDR3 bases: TGTGCCAGCAGTTACTCGGGACAGGGGGCAAGAAACATTCAGTACTTC. It is translated as CASSYSGQGARNIQYF.

The V call is TRBV6-4, the J call TRBJ2-6; D perhaps matches TRBD2 (5 bases). CDR3 length equals 16 residues. V lost 0 bases to trimming and J lost 0 bases, with 6 bases between them. The V gene's germline CDR1 is MRHNA and CDR2 SNTAGT. This CDR3 reads CASSDSTTSGANVLTF. The DNA for the CDR3 is TGTGCCAGCAGTGACTCGACTACCTCTGGGGCCAACGTCCTGACTTTC.